This T cell receptor beta chain originates from a study of shared clonotypes between healthy human individuals. Study-wide points: For naive CD4 cells, 4% to 6% of clonotypes were shared across several donors.

Into CD45RA+ naive and CD45RA-negative memory subsets, the CD4+ cells were split. Using approximately 200 ng DNA, approximately 30,000 T cell genomes, the sorted-subset replicate PCRs were run. Data came from immunoSEQ multiplex PCR; TCRdb stores just in-frame clones and leaves some out. The sample has more than 500,000 clones; 95% to 97% are singletons. This clone occurred once. Its antigen is not identified. The same CDR3 is also encoded by other DNA sequences in this sample. The CDR3 sequence is 15 residues long. Germline values: CDR1 SGHRS, CDR2 YFSETQ. V shed 0 bases, J shed 4 bases, and the junction held 4 bases outside the gene matches.

The chain carries TRBV5-1 and TRBJ2-1; TRBD2 agrees at 7 bases. The source material was naive CD4+ T cells sorted from blood. Subset indicated: CD45RA+ positively selected. The receptor's source is a woman aged 25 to 39 in good health. DNA for the CDR3: TGCGCCAGCAGCTTGGCGGGGGAGGGGTACAATGAGCAGTTCTTC. Amino acids: CASSLAGEGYNEQFF.